The 14 T cell receptor beta chains given below trace back to one sample, sequenced in a study of early T cells in non-severe SARS-CoV-2 infection. TCRdb re-called the 5' RACE reads with MiXCR, one entry per CDR3 protein. The data contain tens of thousands of distinct CDR3 sequences, 5% to 6.5% of them singletons. Source material: whole blood. These receptors came from an adult who was a healthcare worker with PCR-confirmed SARS-CoV-2 infection or an uninfected control (not recorded which).

For the CDR3, the DNA is TGTGCCAGCAGCCGGAGTTCGGGCGGCAATGAGCAGTTCTTC. Protein sequence: CASSRSSGGNEQFF. The chain joins TRBV3-1 to TRBJ2-1; no clear D. The V end lost 4 bases, the J end lost 6 bases, and 13 bases lay between the germline ends. Germline-derived CDR1 and CDR2 are LGHDT and YNNKEL (reference sequence). The CDR3 runs to 14 residues.

This clonotype has a count of ten or more. CDR3 sequence: CASSDAGLNRDEQYF. For the CDR3, the DNA is TGCGCCAGCAGCGACGCTGGGTTGAACCGGGACGAGCAGTACTTC. The V gene is TRBV5-1, the J gene TRBJ2-7; the D is unclear. Trimming removed 4 bases from V and 5 bases from J, with 19 bases in between. Per germline, CDR1 SGHRS and CDR2 YFSETQ. The CDR3 has 15 residues.

This clonotype turned up a few times. V is TRBV10-3 and J is TRBJ2-3, with D possibly TRBD2 on 6 matching bases. CDR3 size: 15 residues. Trimming left V 6 bases short and J 2 bases short, with 15 bases between. CDR1 and CDR2 from the germline V gene are ENHRY and SYGVKD. CDR3 nucleotides: TGTGCCATCAGGAGGGACCGGGACTCCACAGATACGCAGTATTTT. The encoded protein is CAIRRDRDSTDTQYF.

The sample holds many counts of this clonotype. In nucleotides, the CDR3 is TGTGCCAGCGCCGACTTTCAAGTTTACAATGAGCAGTTCTTC. Protein: CASADFQVYNEQFF. V gene TRBV12-3 or TRBV12-4 combines with J gene TRBJ2-1, with unresolved D. V lost 8 bases and J lost 4, with 15 bases in between. CDR3 length: 14 amino acids.

This clonotype was recorded many times. The chain recombines TRBV10-3 with TRBJ2-7, with 8 bases matching TRBD1. Germline CDR1 ENHRY, CDR2 SYGVKD. Losses at the gene ends were 9 bases for V and 2 bases for J; bases not matched to a gene: 9. The CDR3 is 14 residues long. DNA of the CDR3: TGTGCCATTTCGACAGGGGAAATCACCTACGAGCAGTACTTC. It codes for CAISTGEITYEQYF.

The table lists this clonotype with many counts. The chain recombines TRBV20-1 with TRBJ1-2; 11 bases are shared with TRBD1. Germline V gene lookup returns CDR1 DFQATT and CDR2 SNEGSKA (reference sequence). This CDR3 contains 14 residues. The V segment lost 0 bases and the J segment 4 bases; nucleotides outside the gene matches: 1. CDR3 DNA: TGCAGTGCTAGAGAGGGGACAGGGGGCTATGGCTACACCTTC. It specifies CSAREGTGGYGYTF.

The sample holds many counts of this clonotype. The genes are TRBV20-1 and TRBJ1-1; 8 positions agree with TRBD1. Trimming removed 3 bases from V and 1 base from J; junction bases left unmatched: 1. The CDR3 is 13 amino acids. In germline, CDR1 is DFQATT, CDR2 SNEGSKA (reference sequence). The CDR3 DNA reads as TGCAGTGCTAGGCAGGGGGCGAACACTGAAGCTTTCTTT. Amino acids: CSARQGANTEAFF.

This clonotype occurred many times. The V call is TRBV5-4, the J call TRBJ2-1; 9 nucleotides match TRBD1. Looked up from germline, CDR1 is SGHNT and CDR2 is YYREEE (reference sequence). CDR3 length: 15 residues. V lost 1 base, J lost 8 bases, and 7 bases stayed unmatched. CDR3 sequence reads: CASSLSGQGGDEQFF. The CDR3 DNA sequence: TGTGCCAGCAGCTTGTCGGGACAGGGAGGCGATGAGCAGTTCTTC.

This clonotype was picked up many times. The chain employs TRBV7-9 and TRBJ2-1; D ambiguous. The ends were cut back, 6 bases at V and 4 bases at J, with 10 bases in the middle. This CDR3 comprises 13 residues. The germline CDR1 and CDR2 sequences are SEHNR and FQNEAQ (reference sequence). CDR3 nucleotides: TGTGCCAGCAGACCACCCTCATACAATGAGCAGTTCTTC. Its translation is CASRPPSYNEQFF.

This clonotype has more than one count but fewer than ten. This chain joins TRBV28 and TRBJ1-1; 10 bases match TRBD1. The germline gives CDR1 MDHEN, CDR2 SYDVKM. The CDR3 spans 11 residues. Here the CDR3 DNA reads TGTGGGACAGGGGGTCTCACTGAAGCTTTCTTT. This translates into CGTGGLTEAFF.

This clonotype occurred a few times. The chain uses TRBV29-1 and TRBJ2-1; D may match TRBD1 or TRBD2 (6 bases each). Trimming removed 2 bases from V and 4 bases from J, with 12 bases in between. The length of the CDR3 is 14 residues. Germline CDR1 reads SQVTM; CDR2 reads ANQGSEA. CDR3 nucleotides: TGCAGCGTTGAAAGGGGGGTTTCGTACAATGAGCAGTTCTTC. Translation gives CSVERGVSYNEQFF.

This chain joins TRBV10-3 and TRBJ2-5; D possibly corresponds to TRBD1 (6 bases). V was cut by 1 base and J by 4 bases, with 10 bases left in between. This CDR3 is 14 amino acids long. CDR1 is ENHRY, CDR2 SYGVKD, per germline. The DNA of the CDR3 is TGTGCCATCAGTGAGTTACGACAGGCAGAGACCCAGTACTTC. This encodes CAISELRQAETQYF.

This clonotype has more than one count but fewer than ten. V is TRBV28 and J is TRBJ2-5; 8 bases map to TRBD2. This CDR3 region has 15 residues. The germline gives CDR1 MDHEN, CDR2 SYDVKM. The V segment lost 6 bases and the J segment 5 bases; nucleotides outside the gene matches: 11. The CDR3 DNA reads TGTGCCAGCAGGCCTGGGGGAGCGGGAGACGAGACCCAGTACTTC. Its translation is CASRPGGAGDETQYF.

This clonotype was recorded many times. The germline gene is not matched at one end of the junction; a read error may be the cause. The chain links TRBV9 to TRBJ2-1; no clear D. CDR3 length: 13 residues. CDR1 is SGDLS and CDR2 is YYNGEE in the germline V gene. DNA of the CDR3: TGTGCCAGCAGCGTCCTCTCCTCCAATGAGCAGTTCTTC. The encoded protein is CASSVLSSNEQFF.